This T cell receptor beta chain was found in a study of blood T cells in healthy people across ages. Study-wide results and limits: Roughly linear age-related decline in beta diversity appeared, significant by age around 38. Conclusively comparing naive with antigen-experienced cells was impossible with unsorted PBMCs.

This clonotype was counted only a few times. Its specificity is unknown. Primed by a sample-barcoded 5' primer and a J-beta primer mix, a second PCR proceeded for about 7 to 11 cycles. All samples yielded 2.5 million or more CDR3-containing paired-end reads. TCRdb called the 5' RACE reads again in MiXCR, with one record for every CDR3 protein. Seen here are 650,000 to 800,000 distinct CDR3 sequences, more than 40% observed once, and the top ten hold under 20%. Per sample, extraction of total RNA gave at least 5.5 micrograms in every case. The sample taken for sequencing was blood. This clonotype originated in a man in his 60s in good health.

CDR3 protein: CASSQDWAGYSSDGYTF. Written as DNA, the CDR3 is TGCGCCAGCAGCCAAGATTGGGCAGGGTATAGCTCGGATGGCTACACCTTC. The chain employs TRBV4-1 and TRBJ1-2; weak D call: TRBD1 (5 bases). The ends were cut back, 0 bases at V and 6 bases at J, with 20 bases in the middle. The CDR3 is 17 residues long. Germline assignment: CDR1 MGHRA and CDR2 YSYEKL.